This T cell receptor (beta chain) was identified during a study of blood T cell repertoires in COVID-19. On the study more broadly: T cells, B-cell-depleted T cells, or PBMCs supplied cDNA or gDNA.

Original methodology: The assay estimated nucleated cells by amplifying reference gene primers. Libraries were prepared by immunoSEQ multiplex PCR; TCRdb keeps only in-frame clonotypes and omits some of them. V and J calls plus clone size are reproduced from that table; the DNA served to infer D and trimming. The sample has 170,000 or so clones; about 88% are singletons. CDR3 size: 15 residues. CDR1 is SNHLY and CDR2 is FYNNEI in the germline V gene. Trimming shortened V by 6 bases and J by 3 bases, and 15 bases separated the two germline ends. The chain uses TRBV2 and TRBJ1-5; D may be TRBD1 (5 bases). The clonotype comes from a woman aged 45-65 years who had recovered from COVID-19. The material sequenced was PBMCs or T cells enriched from blood (not recorded which). CDR3 sequence reads: CASSAFGDFNQPQHF. The CDR3 DNA reads TGTGCCAGCAGCGCCTTCGGGGACTTCAATCAGCCCCAGCATTTT.